This TCR beta chain was observed in a study of blood T cell repertoires in COVID-19. Study overall: Nucleic acid was either cDNA or gDNA, and it came from T cells, B-cell-depleted T cells, or PBMCs.

The germline CDR1 and CDR2 sequences are SEHNR and FQNEAQ (reference sequence). The CDR3 length is 15 residues. Deletions cut 0 bases from V and 1 base from J, with 9 bases between. Using immunoSEQ multiplex PCR, the repertoire was profiled, and TCRdb retains in-frame clones only, with some absent. Of roughly 73,000 clones listed, more than 70% are singletons. This chain joins TRBV7-9 and TRBJ1-1; D is undetermined. This sequence was found in a man between 65 and 80 years old with active or convalescent COVID-19. Sequences were obtained from peripheral blood. The CDR3 DNA sequence: TGTGCCAGCAGCTTAGCGGTCCCAGGGAACACTGAAGCTTTCTTT. Translating it yields CASSLAVPGNTEAFF.